This TCR beta chain was sequenced for a study of a mutant IDH1 vaccine in newly diagnosed glioma. Study context: Before enrollment, the patients had been treated with radiotherapy alone, temozolomide alone, or both together. Most of them had received both. Study-wide results and limits: Most patients, about 93%, showed vaccine-induced immune responses.

With respect to this clone: Its antigen is unidentified.

Libraries were prepared by immunoSEQ multiplex PCR; TCRdb keeps only in-frame clonotypes and omits some of them. The top ten hold around 1.5% of the sample, which has about 54,000 clones, 87% seen once. Germline lookup yields CDR1 SNHLY and CDR2 FYNNEI. The CDR3 length is 19 residues. V lost 0 bases to trimming and J lost 2 bases; unmatched junction nucleotides: 11. The time point was: week 23, last vaccination. Vaccinated patients received 300 ug of mutant IDH1 20-mer peptide per dose, with topical imiquimod. The sequences come from PBMCs, collected from a glioma patient whose treatment included an IDH1 peptide vaccine. The chain links TRBV2 to TRBJ2-3, with 10 bases that match TRBD2. This receptor was obtained from a man aged 40-49 years with glioma. The CDR3 loop is CASSEALILAGVPTDTQYF. CDR3 coding DNA: TGTGCCAGCAGTGAAGCGCTCATCCTAGCGGGAGTTCCCACAGATACGCAGTATTTT. The full variable domain, with the rest looked up from reference TRBV2 and TRBJ2-3, is EPEVTQTPSHQVTQMGQEVILRCVPISNHLYFYWYRQILGQKVEFLVSFYNNEISEKSEIFDDQFSVERPDGSNFTLKIRSTKLEDSAMYFCASSEALILAGVPTDTQYFGPGTRLTVL.